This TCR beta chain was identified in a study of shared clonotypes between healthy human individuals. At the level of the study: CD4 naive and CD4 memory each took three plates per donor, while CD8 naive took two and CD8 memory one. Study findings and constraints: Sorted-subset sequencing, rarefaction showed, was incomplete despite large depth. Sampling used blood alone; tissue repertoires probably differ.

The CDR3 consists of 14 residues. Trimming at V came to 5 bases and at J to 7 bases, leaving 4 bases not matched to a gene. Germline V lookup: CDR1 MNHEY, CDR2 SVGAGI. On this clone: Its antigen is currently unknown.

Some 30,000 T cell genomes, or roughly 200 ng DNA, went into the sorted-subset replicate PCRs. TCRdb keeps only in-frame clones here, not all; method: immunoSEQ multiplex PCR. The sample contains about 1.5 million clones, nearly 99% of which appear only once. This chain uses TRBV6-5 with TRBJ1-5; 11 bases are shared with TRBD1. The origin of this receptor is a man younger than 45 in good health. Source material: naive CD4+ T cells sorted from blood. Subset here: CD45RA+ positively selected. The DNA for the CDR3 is TGTGCCAGCAGTCGGACAGGGGGCAGCCAGCCCCAGCATTTT. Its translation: CASSRTGGSQPQHF.